This TCR beta chain was sequenced during a study of identical twins. Each CDR3 protein is one row after TCRdb ran MiXCR on the 5' RACE reads. The data hold 350,000 or so distinct CDR3 sequences, with 9% observed a single time. Source material: naive T cells sorted from blood. The sequence was collected from a woman aged 50 to 60 in good health.

The chain's CDR3 is CASSQDLGAGELFF. CDR3 in DNA: TGCGCCAGCAGCCAAGATTTAGGGGCCGGGGAGCTGTTTTTT. The chain links TRBV4-1 to TRBJ2-2; D is perhaps TRBD1 (5 bases). Germline V gives CDR1 MGHRA, CDR2 YSYEKL. The V end lost 0 bases, the J end lost 6 bases, and 8 bases lay between the germline ends. The CDR3 spans 14 residues.